These T cell receptor beta chains were read from a single sample in a study of beta chain features in type 1 diabetes. Assay used: immunoSEQ multiplex PCR; TCRdb lists only in-frame clones, some missing. The repertoire holds 300,000 to 450,000 clones, around 12% seen once, with 0.008% to 0.011% in the top ten. The material sequenced was naive CD4+ T cells from blood. The receptors stem from a woman aged 18 to 35 with type 1 diabetes. CDR3s include the opening cysteine and the closing phenylalanine or tryptophan. D genes are given only for firm matches. Size tells how often a clone was seen (once, few, many) or the class of an expanded clone, and some rows leave it out.

j_gene | d_gene | abundance | v_gene | CDR3aa | CDR3nt
TRBJ1-2 | . | few | TRBV5-4 | CASSQGGGYGYTF | TGTGCCAGCAGCCAGGGCGGGGGATATGGCTACACCTTC
TRBJ2-3 | . | few | TRBV7-2 | CASSPGQADTQYF | TGTGCCAGCAGCCCCGGCCAGGCAGATACGCAGTATTTT
TRBJ1-1 | . | few | TRBV7-8 | CASSLVGGNTEAFF | TGTGCCAGCAGCTTAGTAGGGGGGAACACTGAAGCTTTCTTT
TRBJ1-1 | . | few | TRBV15 | CATSQNTEAFF | TGTGCCACCAGCCAGAACACTGAAGCTTTCTTT
TRBJ1-1 | TRBD1 | . | TRBV28 | CASSSNSGGTEAFF | TGTGCCAGCAGTTCGAATTCAGGGGGCACTGAAGCTTTCTTT
TRBJ2-3 | . | . | TRBV7-2 | CASSLDGTSTDTQYF | TGTGCCAGCAGCCTCGACGGGACTAGCACAGATACGCAGTATTTT
TRBJ2-1 | TRBD2 | few | TRBV6-4 | CASSDGLAGDEQFF | TGTGCCAGCAGTGACGGACTAGCGGGAGATGAGCAGTTCTTC
TRBJ2-7 | . | . | TRBV5-1 | CASSLSSPAYEQYF | TGCGCCAGCAGCTTGTCATCGCCGGCCTACGAGCAGTACTTC
TRBJ1-6 | . | . | TRBV7-9 | CASSLGGLMQSPLHF | TGTGCCAGCAGCTTAGGGGGACTGATGCAGTCACCCCTCCACTTT
TRBJ2-7 | . | . | TRBV27 | CASSFRGVYEQYF | TGTGCCAGCAGTTTCAGGGGGGTATACGAGCAGTACTTC
TRBJ2-5 | TRBD1 | few | TRBV5-1 | CASSSGQARETQYF | TGCGCCAGCAGCTCGGGACAGGCGAGAGAGACCCAGTACTTC
TRBJ2-7 | . | few | TRBV5-4 | CASSRTGETYEQYF | TGTGCCAGCAGCCGAACGGGAGAGACCTACGAGCAGTACTTC